The clone carrying this T cell receptor beta chain appeared a single time. The data belong to a study of blood T cell repertoires in COVID-19. Assay used: immunoSEQ multiplex PCR; TCRdb lists only in-frame clones, some missing. The table has 300,000 to 400,000 clones, 85% to 90% seen once. One Seattle source followed patients from active infection through their disease course. The V gene end was trimmed by 5 bases and the J gene end by 5 bases; junction bases not matched to a gene: 3. This CDR3 is built from 15 residues. Germline CDR1 SGHTA, CDR2 FQGNSA. The TCR was taken from a woman in her 50s with COVID-19, enrolled during active disease. Sequences were obtained from peripheral blood. The genes are TRBV7-2 and TRBJ2-3, with 14 bases lining up with TRBD2. Here the CDR3 DNA reads TGTGCCAGCAGCACGGGACTAGCGGGGGAAGATACGCAGTATTTT. Its translation: CASSTGLAGEDTQYF.